This T cell receptor beta chain was found in a study of T-cell reconstitution after alpha-beta-depleted transplantation in children. This CDR3 is built from 15 residues. V lost 0 bases and J lost 5, with 14 bases in between. From germline, CDR1 is MNHEY and CDR2 SVGAGI. It was with unique molecular identifiers that the TCRbeta library was prepared. Each CDR3 protein is one row after TCRdb ran MiXCR on the PCR reads. Among just under 550,000 distinct CDR3 sequences listed, approximately 16% were seen once. The chain has TRBV6-5 and TRBJ2-7; tentative D call: TRBD2 (6 bases). The sample was PBMCs from the stem cell graft donor, taken from the stem cell graft. The TCR was taken from a human donor who donated a stem cell graft to a child with acute lymphoblastic leukemia. CDR3 sequence (DNA): TGTGCCAGCAGTTACTCCGAGGGGAGGAAGGACGAGCAGTACTTC. It specifies CASSYSEGRKDEQYF.